This record looks at one T cell receptor beta chain sequence and its context. The antigen it recognizes is unknown. Base quality data are lacking; no much larger clone is found one base away. The record originates from a study of cytomegalovirus exposure and HLA in healthy donors (dated by TCRdb to 2016 to 2017). Background on the whole study: An earlier analysis of roughly 570 of the donors reported under 300 Gb of sequence data and around 110 million unique TCR beta sequences obtained from roughly 170 million T cells. Roughly 5 DR-DQ haplotypes were handled as single units for association and clustering because linkage in the cohort was strong. The study aimed to test whether signatures of past pathogen exposure could be identified by cataloging public T cell receptors. To decide whether each TCR beta V gene segment behaved as functional or pseudogenic, an earlier analysis of several hundred of the donors relied on high-throughput TCR beta sequencing. Besides the first cohort of 550 to 750 subjects, a separate validation cohort made up of over 95 different subjects was used. The number of donors typed differed by locus, with about 629-640 for A, B, C, DRB1 and DQB1, roughly 520 for DQA1, about 610 for DPA1, and around 430 for DPB1. Donor age, sex, ethnicity and CMV serostatus were collected together with the repertoire data. High-throughput TCR immunosequencing, statistical association of individual TCRs with disease status, and machine learning were combined to predict cytomegalovirus infection status. Using immunosequencing, the study profiled T cell repertoires from about 620 subjects and related those repertoires to cytomegalovirus serostatus. A later genetic analysis took genome-wide SNP genotypes for about 60% of the roughly 670 donors and used that subset as a discovery cohort. Roughly 300 gigabases of sequencing data and around 87 million unique TCR sequences were included in an early release covering roughly 700 HLA-typed donors. Every repertoire in the discovery cohort had been generated on one and the same sequencing platform. Of the approximately 400 genotyped donors, over 65% fell in the genetic ancestry cluster associated with self-reported Caucasian donors. A later analysis re-examined previously published TCR beta repertoires from more than 600 donors and added high-resolution HLA genotyping to investigate patterns of TCR occurrence. In the later analysis, no new phenotypic data were used to find candidate immune exposures; instead, reliance was placed on TCR beta sequences and their occurrence across donors. HLA typing covered class I and class II loci at four-digit resolution. Across 398 genotyped donors of the cohort, an average of approximately 220,000 unique TCR beta nucleotide sequences per donor were sequenced, and roughly a sixth of those sequences were non-productive. Overall study results and their limits: In a later analysis, TCR association rates were found to vary across HLA loci, with the most associated TCRs seen for DRB1 alleles and the fewest for HLA-C alleles. A total of roughly 160 TCR beta chains were listed by the study as associated with cytomegalovirus. In a later analysis, HLA-associated TCR beta chains showed more clonal expansion and lower generation probabilities than non-associated chains that were equally common. Because the 87-base-pair reads could not distinguish some IMGT-functional V segments, including TRBV6-2 and TRBV6-3, those segments were excluded. In a later analysis, most CMV-associated TCR beta chains were found to appear HLA-restricted, with HLA associations seemingly driven largely by CMV exposure. Sequencing depth was assumed to be roughly uniform across donors in the presence/absence analyses, though that assumption may not hold. Linkage disequilibrium might explain the correlated functional status among segregating V segments, but an unknown experimental factor could not be excluded. A cluster of highly shared sequence variants was judged likely to represent a technical artifact of the sequencing pipeline. While some public TCRs were present in many individuals, most TCR sequences turned up only very rarely across donors. A further reported finding was that TCR beta sequences accurately predicted the HLA-A and HLA-B alleles for most subjects in the first cohort. According to a later genetic analysis, donors in an Asian-associated ancestry cluster had fewer N-insertions in productive TCRs than the approximately 650-donor mean. When HLA alleles, especially DR and DQ, strongly co-occurred, TCR associations were difficult to assign to individual alleles. Several of the top co-occurrence clusters appeared to be linked to parvovirus B19, influenza, CMV and Epstein-Barr virus, according to a later analysis. CMV serostatus was the only immune exposure information available for the cohort. In an earlier analysis of some 500 of the donors, most TCR beta V segments appeared in productive rearrangements about 87% or about 30% of the time, broadly matching IMGT annotations. V-gene and J-gene trimming of TCR beta chains was associated with a missense DCLRE1C variant in a later genetic analysis, and the association was replicated in an independent cohort. In both the original and validation cohorts, the classifier was reported to diagnose cytomegalovirus status with high specificity and sensitivity. The earlier analysis of 450 to 700 of the donors excluded seventeen rarely observed V segments, including chromosome 9 orphons, because counts were too low. A few of the identified cytomegalovirus-associated TCR beta chains were confirmed in vitro to be specific for cytomegalovirus antigens. Specific HLA alleles were associated with over 15,000 TCR beta sequences at a false discovery rate of 0.05 in a later analysis. Only TCR beta chains were sequenced in this cohort, and the absence of alpha or paired-chain data limited detectable features. Because HLA typing was unavailable for some donors at each locus, only the typed subset was used in association tests. It was suggested by the authors that the approach could potentially be generalized to other disease states and immunological phenotypes.

In total, 630 or so healthy bone marrow donors made up the cohort. At the time of sampling, every cohort member was nominally healthy, though immune exposures that went unrecorded were likely present. The donor tested CMV seronegative and was one of the 352 seronegative cohort members. Each donor provided a peripheral blood sample, and peripheral blood mononuclear cells were used for TCR beta sequencing. The Qiagen DNeasy Blood Extraction Kit was used to extract genomic DNA from the blood cell samples. The library relied on the immunoSEQ multiplex PCR assay. For the multiplex PCR, a mixture combining 60 forward primers for TCR Vbeta segments and 13 reverse primers for TCR Jbeta segments was used. The CDR3 region of rearranged TCR beta genes was amplified from genomic DNA with a multiplex PCR assay. The amplified TCR beta libraries were sequenced on the Illumina HiSeq System as 87-base-pair reads. In the authors' own workflow: Across the 700 or so repertoires, a later analysis counted 78 million or so unique TCR beta chains, 9.5 million to 12 million of which were shared by at least two donors. Raw reads were error-corrected and collapsed into unique sequences with a nearest-neighbor algorithm that merged closely related sequences to remove PCR and sequencing errors. CDR3 sequences were aligned to IMGT reference sequences to assign V, D and J gene segments. For a sequence to be retained, at least a six-nucleotide match to both a V gene segment and a J gene segment was required. Rearrangements were called productive when the CDR3 lacked stop codons and stayed in frame with V and J; all others were non-productive. CDR3 was defined by IMGT convention, running from the second conserved V-encoded cysteine to the conserved J-encoded phenylalanine. Sequences without an unambiguous match to a single V gene segment were excluded from the earlier analysis of 587 of the donors. An earlier analysis of under 750 of the donors called V segments functional above 56.7% productive rearrangements and segregating when the between-donor standard deviation exceeded 5%. A statistical classification framework was built to diagnose cytomegalovirus status from the catalog of TCR beta chain sequences. In a later analysis, V and J genes were assigned by comparing TCR nucleotide sequences against IMGT/GENE-DB human TR gene sequences. A later analysis assigned CDR3 sequences and most-parsimonious VDJ recombination scenarios with the TCRdist pipeline. In a later analysis, each TCR beta chain was defined by its CDR3 amino acid sequence together with its V-gene family, and reads lacking a unique V-gene family were excluded. To address suspected cross-contamination and a sequencing artifact, a later analysis removed over 500 highly shared, low-generation-probability nucleotide sequences. A later analysis calculated a clonal expansion index for each public chain from normalized within-repertoire ranks of inferred template counts. Generation probabilities in a later analysis came from a VDJ recombination model fitted to out-of-frame rearrangements, and those results were checked against IGoR. In a later analysis, hypergeometric tests were used to score TCR-TCR, TCR-HLA and TCR-CMV co-occurrence, with a repertoire-size bias correction applied to TCR pairs. False discovery rates were estimated in a later analysis by permuting HLA or CMV assignments 20 times. In a later analysis, co-occurring TCRs were grouped with DBSCAN, and TCRdist sequence similarity was added when clustering was performed within HLA-allele-positive subsets. Repertoires with fewer than 30,000 or more than 120,000 public chains were left out of co-occurrence clustering, as were five repertoires with anomalous nucleotide sharing. TCRdb's version of the immuneACCESS table is confined to in-frame rearrangements and falls short of the full clone set. An unresolved V gene accounts for under half of the shortfall where checked; the remainder is of unknown origin. That table supplies the V and J calls and clone size; D and trimming were determined from the DNA. Recorded for this sample are approximately 160,000 clones; 77% of them occurred a single time. The top ten hold 1.5% to 2% of the sample.

The V end gives up 9 bases and the J end 9 bases, leaving 11 bases in the junction not matched to a gene. The germline V gene yields SNHLY for CDR1 and FYNNEI for CDR2. The CDR3 measures 13 amino acids from cysteine to phenylalanine. Only the CDR3 DNA is retained, 39 bases long and in frame from the first base. This TCR derives from a woman aged 30 to 39 in good health and CMV-seronegative. The sequenced material came from PBMCs. In this chain, TRBV2 is recombined with TRBJ1-5; 7 bases in the junction line up with TRBD1. The nucleotides read TGTGCCAGTGCTACAGGGGATCGTTTGCCCCAGCATTTT. It codes for CASATGDRLPQHF.